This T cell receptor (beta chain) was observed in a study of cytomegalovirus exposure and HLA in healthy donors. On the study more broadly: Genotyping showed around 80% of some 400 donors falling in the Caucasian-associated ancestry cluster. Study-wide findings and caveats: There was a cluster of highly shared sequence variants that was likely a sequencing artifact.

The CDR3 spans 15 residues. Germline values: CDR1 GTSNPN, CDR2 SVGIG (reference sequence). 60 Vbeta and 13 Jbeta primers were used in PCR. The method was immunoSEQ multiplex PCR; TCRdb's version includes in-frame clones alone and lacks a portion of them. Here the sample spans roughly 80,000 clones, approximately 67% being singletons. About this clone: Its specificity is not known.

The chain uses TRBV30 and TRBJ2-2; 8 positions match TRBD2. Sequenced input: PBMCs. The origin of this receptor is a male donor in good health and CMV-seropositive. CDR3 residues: CVLDRGLVVAGELFF. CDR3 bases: TGTGTGTTGGACCGGGGACTAGTCGTCGCCGGGGAGCTGTTTTTT.